This T cell receptor beta chain was captured in a study of OX40 agonist ivuxolimab in advanced cancers. Study as a whole: Enrollees could have had prior anti-PD-1, anti-PD-L1 or anti-CTLA-4 therapy, which under 50% had received.

The CDR3 is 16 amino acids. In germline, CDR1 is LGHNA, CDR2 YSLEER. V shed 0 bases and J 4 bases; nucleotides not matched to a gene: 6. This table comes from immunoSEQ multiplex PCR, and its TCRdb copy is limited to in-frame clones, with some not included. This table holds some 69,000 clones, about 90% found once. The sample consisted of CD4+ or CD8+ T cells sorted from blood, taken in a trial of the OX40 agonist ivuxolimab. J is TRBJ2-7 and V is TRBV4-3, with 10 bases identical to TRBD2. The origin of this receptor is an adult with an advanced solid tumor such as melanoma, head and neck, liver or kidney cancer. Here the CDR3 reads CASSQDLAGVIYEQYF. The CDR3 DNA reads TGCGCCAGCAGCCAAGACCTAGCGGGAGTGATTTACGAGCAGTACTTC.